The 25 T cell receptor beta chains reported below all come from one sample, sequenced in a study of T cells in Graves' hyperthyroidism and ophthalmopathy. Amplified regions were TCR beta CDR3 sequences from RNA transcripts. RT-PCR in the first round (using the HTBI primer set) targeted the TCR CDR3. One entry per CDR3 protein, called by TCRdb with MiXCR from the multiplex PCR reads. The table lists roughly 420,000 distinct CDR3 sequences, around 13% of them singletons. Sample: blood. These TCRs come from a woman aged 18-35 years with Graves' hyperthyroidism.

This clonotype was recorded only once. A much larger clone differs by one base, so this may be a read error. This chain connects TRBV15 to TRBJ1-3, with D unresolved. The CDR3 totals 17 residues. The germline V gene has CDR1 LNHNV and CDR2 YYDKDF (reference sequence). In DNA, the CDR3 is TGTGCCACCAGCGGAGATCACCGGACTGCCGCTGGAAACACCATATATTTT. Protein sequence: CATSGDHRTAAGNTIYF.

The chain joins TRBV5-1 to TRBJ2-1, with 11 bases aligning to TRBD2. The trim removed 2 bases at V and 10 bases at J, leaving 8 bases unmatched. The CDR3 is 15 residues long. Per the germline V gene, CDR1 is SGHRS and CDR2 is YFSETQ. The CDR3 DNA reads as TGCGCCAGCAGCTTAATAGCGGGAGGGCCGGGAGAGCAGTTCTTC. Its protein is CASSLIAGGPGEQFF. The variable domain in full, with the rest retrieved from reference TRBV5-1 and TRBJ2-1, is KAGVTQTPRYLIKTRGQQVTLSCSPISGHRSVSWYQQTPGQGLQFLFEYFSETQRNKGNFPGRFSGRQFSNSRSEMNVSTLELGDSALYLCASSLIAGGPGEQFFGPGTRLTVL.

The chain employs TRBV6-1 and TRBJ2-1; 14 bases are a match to TRBD2. Germline V gene sequence: CDR1 MNHNS, CDR2 SASEGT. The CDR3 length is 15 residues. Trimming at V came to 5 bases and at J to 7 bases, leaving 4 bases not matched to a gene. This chain's CDR3 is CASSRLAGGENEQFF. DNA of the CDR3: TGTGCCAGCAGTAGACTAGCGGGAGGGGAGAATGAGCAGTTCTTC.

This clonotype has at least ten counts. This sequence joins TRBV12-3 or TRBV12-4 and TRBJ2-1, with 13 nucleotides matching TRBD2. V was pared by 7 bases and J by 6 bases, with 6 bases of the junction left unmatched. This CDR3 has 15 residues. CDR3 DNA sequence: TGTGCCAGCATCCAAGGACTAGCGGGAGTCAATGAGCAGTTCTTC. Translation: CASIQGLAGVNEQFF.

Comment on this clonotype: This could be a read error, since a much larger clone is one nucleotide away. The gene calls are TRBV28 and TRBJ2-6; possibly TRBD1 for D (6 bases). From germline, CDR1 is MDHEN and CDR2 SYDVKM. The CDR3 loop spans 12 amino acids. The CDR3 sequence: CASISGADVLTF. In DNA, the CDR3 is TGTGCCAGCATTTCAGGGGCCGACGTCCTGACTTTC. The variable domain in full, with the rest retrieved from reference TRBV28 and TRBJ2-6, is DVKVTQSSRYLVKRTGEKVFLECVQDMDHENMFWYRQDPGLGLRLIYFSYDVKMKEKGDIPEGYSVSREKKERFSLILESASTNQTSMYLCASISGADVLTFGAGSRLTVL.

The sample holds many counts of this clonotype. The genes are TRBV30 and TRBJ1-5; 8 positions match TRBD1. Unmatched junction bases numbered 6, after V lost 1 base and J lost 4 bases. The germline V gene encodes CDR1 GTSNPN and CDR2 SVGIG (reference sequence). This CDR3 has 15 amino acids. The CDR3, as DNA: TGTGCCTGGAGTGATCCGGGACAGGCTAATCAGCCCCAGCATTTT. Encoded protein: CAWSDPGQANQPQHF.

This clonotype was recorded at least ten times. The rearrangement joins TRBV6-6 to TRBJ2-7, with TRBD1 identical over 8 bases. The V and J ends lost 2 bases and 5 bases, in that order; junction bases with no gene match: 2. This CDR3 spans 13 amino acids. The germline V gene has CDR1 MNHNY and CDR2 SVGAGI (reference sequence). The CDR3 DNA is TGTGCCAGCAGTTACCCGACAGGGGACGAGCAGTACTTC. This sequence encodes CASSYPTGDEQYF.

Many counts were recorded for this clonotype. The chain employs TRBV25-1 and TRBJ2-7, with 9 bases matching TRBD1. Trimming cost V 3 bases and J 2 bases; bases outside gene matches: 8. The germline V gene encodes CDR1 MGHDK and CDR2 SYGVNS. The CDR3 length is 16 residues. CDR3 in DNA: TGTGCCAGCAGTGACCAGGGACAGGGACATCCCTACGAGCAGTACTTC. Its translation: CASSDQGQGHPYEQYF.

This clonotype has ten or more counts. V usage is TRBV28 and J usage is TRBJ2-3, with D perhaps matching TRBD2 (6 bases). V was clipped by 10 bases and J by 2 bases, with 13 bases between them. The CDR3 consists of 13 residues. Germline V gives CDR1 MDHEN, CDR2 SYDVKM. The CDR3 is CATSGTYTDTQYF. CDR3 in DNA: TGTGCCACCTCCGGGACTTACACAGATACGCAGTATTTT. Looking up the rest from reference TRBV28 and TRBJ2-3 gives the full variable domain: DVKVTQSSRYLVKRTGEKVFLECVQDMDHENMFWYRQDPGLGLRLIYFSYDVKMKEKGDIPEGYSVSREKKERFSLILESASTNQTSMYLCATSGTYTDTQYFGPGTRLTVL.

The chain has TRBV15 and TRBJ1-4, with 8 bases aligning to TRBD1. CDR1 and CDR2 (germline): LNHNV, YYDKDF (reference sequence). The CDR3 loop spans 14 amino acids. Trimming removed 4 bases from V and 7 bases from J; junction bases left unmatched: 5. CDR3 residues: CATSTTGAAEKLFF. CDR3 DNA: TGTGCCACCAGCACGACAGGGGCGGCTGAAAAACTGTTTTTT.

The rearrangement links TRBV6-1 to TRBJ2-7; D is perhaps TRBD2 (5 bases). The V gene's germline CDR1 is MNHNS and CDR2 SASEGT. Trimming cost V 6 bases and J 0 bases, with 9 bases left between them. The CDR3 runs 13 residues. The CDR3 nucleotides read TGTGCCAGCAGCACGGGGTTCTCCTACGAGCAGTACTTC. Residues: CASSTGFSYEQYF.

This clonotype has at least ten counts. The germline gene is not matched at one end of the junction; a read error may be the cause. The chain couples TRBV7-7 to TRBJ2-1, with D maybe TRBD2 (5 bases). CDR3 length equals 14 residues. The germline V gene has CDR1 SSHAT and CDR2 FNYEAQ (reference sequence). The CDR3 sequence is CASSLARLANEQFF. In DNA, the CDR3 is TGTGCTAGCAGCTTAGCGAGGCTAGCCAATGAGCAGTTCTTC.

This clonotype was observed many times. The chain uses TRBV7-2 and TRBJ2-5; TRBD2 matches at 14 bases. V was clipped by 5 bases and J by 5 bases; unmatched bases: 13. The CDR3 has 18 amino acids. Germline V CDR1 and CDR2: SGHTA, FQGNSA. Here the CDR3 reads CASSGTSGSSYQGETQYF. The CDR3 DNA is TGTGCCAGCAGCGGGACTAGCGGGAGTTCTTATCAGGGGGAGACCCAGTACTTC.

The chain's CDR3 is CASSPGWGLAGGSSYEQYF. The DNA of the CDR3 is TGTGCCAGCAGCCCCGGTTGGGGGCTAGCGGGGGGTAGCTCCTACGAGCAGTACTTC. This chain links TRBV6-1 with TRBJ2-7, with 11 positions matching TRBD2. Germline V lookup: CDR1 MNHNS, CDR2 SASEGT. With V trimmed by 6 bases and J by 0 bases, 16 bases remained unmatched. The CDR3 is 19 amino acids.

This clonotype was observed at least ten times. The chain recombines TRBV6-5 with TRBJ2-7, with 7 bases matching TRBD2. V lost 0 bases to trimming and J lost 3 bases; unmatched junction nucleotides: 5. Looked up from germline, CDR1 is MNHEY and CDR2 is SVGAGI. This CDR3 is built from 15 residues. The DNA of the CDR3 is TGTGCCAGCAGTTACTCGCTAGCGGAAGGCTACGAGCAGTACTTC. Protein: CASSYSLAEGYEQYF.

This clonotype occurred many times. The genes are TRBV6-2 or TRBV6-3 and TRBJ2-7; 11 bases fit TRBD2. J was trimmed by 3 bases and V by 5 bases; bases with no gene match: 12. The CDR3 consists of 17 residues. Germline V gene sequence: CDR1 MNHEY, CDR2 SVGEGT. CDR3 DNA sequence: TGTGCCAGCAGTAGGACTCCGGGACTAGCGGCAATCTACGAGCAGTACTTC. Translated, it gives CASSRTPGLAAIYEQYF.

There are many counts of this clonotype. The chain combines TRBV10-3 with TRBJ1-5; D is unclear. V shed 0 bases and J shed 5 bases, with 5 bases lying between them. CDR3 length: 13 residues. Germline V gives CDR1 ENHRY, CDR2 SYGVKD. The CDR3 reads CAISESRDQPQHF. DNA of the CDR3: TGTGCCATCAGTGAGTCAAGGGATCAGCCCCAGCATTTT.

The chain employs TRBV18 and TRBJ2-3, with 7 bases lining up with TRBD2. After removal of 3 bases from V and 2 bases from J, the junction contained 8 bases not matched to a gene. CDR1 KGHSH and CDR2 LQKENI come from the germline V gene. CDR3 length: 16 amino acids. CDR3 amino acids: CASSPSRREYTDTQYF. The CDR3 DNA sequence: TGTGCCAGCTCACCTTCTCGGCGGGAGTACACAGATACGCAGTATTTT.

This clonotype came up a few times. The rearrangement uses TRBV6-1 and TRBJ1-1; D possibly corresponds to TRBD1 (6 bases). The CDR3 extends over 15 amino acids. Germline V lookup: CDR1 MNHNS, CDR2 SASEGT. Trimming took off 6 bases at V and 1 base at J, with 15 bases between the two ends. The DNA for the CDR3 is TGTGCCAGCAGCCCCCCGGGGGGCGAGAACACTGAAGCTTTCTTT. This translates into CASSPPGGENTEAFF.

This clonotype has at least ten counts. The rearrangement joins TRBV2 to TRBJ2-7; TRBD2 matches at 13 bases. CDR3 length: 15 amino acids. The V segment lost 4 bases and the J segment 2 bases; nucleotides outside the gene matches: 2. In germline, CDR1 is SNHLY, CDR2 FYNNEI. CDR3 residues: CASSVGTSGTYEQYF. CDR3 in DNA: TGTGCCAGCAGTGTTGGGACTAGCGGGACCTACGAGCAGTACTTC.

This clonotype showed up just a few times. V usage is TRBV10-3 and J usage is TRBJ1-2; 8 nucleotides align to TRBD1. This CDR3 is built from 15 residues. Germline assignment: CDR1 ENHRY and CDR2 SYGVKD. V was pared by 3 bases and J by 2 bases, with 5 bases of the junction left unmatched. CDR3 protein: CAISETGQANYGYTF. CDR3 in DNA: TGTGCCATCAGTGAAACGGGACAGGCGAACTATGGCTACACCTTC.

This clonotype was counted many times. The V and J genes are TRBV12-3 or TRBV12-4 and TRBJ1-5, with TRBD1 matching 8 bases. V was clipped by 5 bases and J by 4 bases; unmatched bases: 16. The CDR3 totals 18 residues. CDR3 bases: TGTGCCAGCAGTCCCGCCTATGAACAGGGGGTGTATAATCAGCCCCAGCATTTT. It yields the protein CASSPAYEQGVYNQPQHF.

This clonotype was observed at least ten times. The chain links TRBV2 to TRBJ1-4; perhaps TRBD1 as D (6 bases). The CDR3 runs 17 residues. Germline V gene lookup returns CDR1 SNHLY and CDR2 FYNNEI. V lost 4 bases and J 6 bases, leaving 21 bases between the germline ends. In nucleotides, the CDR3 is TGTGCCAGCAGTGGGGGAGGGGGAGGCCCGTCGGATGAAAAACTGTTTTTT. Residues: CASSGGGGGPSDEKLFF.

The sample holds many counts of this clonotype. The V gene is TRBV7-8, the J gene TRBJ2-1; D gene unclear. Germline loops: CDR1 SGHVS, CDR2 FQNEAQ. V lost 1 base and J 2 bases, leaving 15 bases between the germline ends. There are 17 residues in the CDR3. The CDR3 reads CASSLGPLSVTYNEQFF. The DNA of the CDR3 is TGTGCCAGCAGCTTAGGCCCCCTTTCGGTCACCTACAATGAGCAGTTCTTC.

This chain links TRBV28 with TRBJ1-6, with 9 nucleotides matching TRBD1. Trimming at V came to 10 bases and at J to 7 bases, leaving 14 bases not matched to a gene. Germline CDR1 MDHEN, CDR2 SYDVKM. The CDR3 is 16 amino acids. The CDR3 region is CATLKAPTGGNSPLHF. In DNA form, the CDR3 reads TGTGCCACGCTAAAGGCTCCGACAGGGGGGAATTCACCCCTCCACTTT.